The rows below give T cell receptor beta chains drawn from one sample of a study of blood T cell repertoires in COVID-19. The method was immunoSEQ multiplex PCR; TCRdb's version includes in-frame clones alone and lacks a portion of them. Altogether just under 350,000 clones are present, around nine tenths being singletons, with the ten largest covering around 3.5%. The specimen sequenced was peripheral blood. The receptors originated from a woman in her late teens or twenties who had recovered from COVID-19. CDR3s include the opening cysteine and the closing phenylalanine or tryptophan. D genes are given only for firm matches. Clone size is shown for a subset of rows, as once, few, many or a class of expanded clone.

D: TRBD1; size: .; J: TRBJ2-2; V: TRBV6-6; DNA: TGTGCCAGCAGTTTACAGGGGGTGACCGGGGAGCTGTTTTTT; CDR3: CASSLQGVTGELFF
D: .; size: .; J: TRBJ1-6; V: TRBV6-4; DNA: TGTGCCAGCTCGGACAGTATATCGTCCCCCCTCCACTTT; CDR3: CASSDSISSPLHF
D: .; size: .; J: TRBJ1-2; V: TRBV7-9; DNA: TGTGCCAGCAGCTTAGAGCTTGTTATAGACAAAAACTATGGCTACACCTTC; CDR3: CASSLELVIDKNYGYTF
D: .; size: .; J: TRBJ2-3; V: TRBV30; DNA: TGTGCCTGGGGCGCGCCTAGCACAGATACGCAGTATTTT; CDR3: CAWGAPSTDTQYF
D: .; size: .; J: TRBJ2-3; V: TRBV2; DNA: TGTGCCAGACAGGTTTACACTAGCACAGATACGCAGTATTTT; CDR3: CARQVYTSTDTQYF
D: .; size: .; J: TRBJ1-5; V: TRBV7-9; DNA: TGTGCCAGCAGCCTTGGGGGAACAGGGCAGCCCCAGCATTTT; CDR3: CASSLGGTGQPQHF
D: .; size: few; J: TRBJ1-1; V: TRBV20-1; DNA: TGCAGTGCTAGTAACTTCCTCTCCATGAACACTGAAGCTTTCTTT; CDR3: CSASNFLSMNTEAFF
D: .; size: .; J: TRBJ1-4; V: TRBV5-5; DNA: TGTGCCAGCAGCCCCAACAGGGTAGGGACTAATGAAAAACTGTTTTTT; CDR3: CASSPNRVGTNEKLFF
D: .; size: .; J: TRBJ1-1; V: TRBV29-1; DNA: TGCAGCGTTGTCGGGGGAGGCACTGAAGCTTTCTTT; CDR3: CSVVGGGTEAFF
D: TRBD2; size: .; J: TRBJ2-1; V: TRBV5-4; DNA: TGTGCCAGCAGCGTGAAGCGGGAGTCGTGGAATGAGCAGTTCTTC; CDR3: CASSVKRESWNEQFF
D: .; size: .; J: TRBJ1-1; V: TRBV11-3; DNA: TGTGCCAGCAGCATTGTGGGGGAGGATGGGTTGGCTTTCTTT; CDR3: CASSIVGEDGLAFF
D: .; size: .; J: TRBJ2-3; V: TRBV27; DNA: TGTGCCAGCAGTTTTTTCAGTGACGGGAGAATCACAGATACGCAGTATTTT; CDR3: CASSFFSDGRITDTQYF
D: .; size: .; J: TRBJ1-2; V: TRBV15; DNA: TGTGCCACCAGCAGAGATTATCGGGTAGTGCACGGCTACACCTTC; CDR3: CATSRDYRVVHGYTF
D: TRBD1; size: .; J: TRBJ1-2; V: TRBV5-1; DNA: TGCGCCAGCAGTCCCGGGACAGGGAGAAACTATGGCTACACCTTC; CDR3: CASSPGTGRNYGYTF
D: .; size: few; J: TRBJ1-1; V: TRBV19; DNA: TGTGCCAGTAGTGTGACAGGAACCAACACTGAAGCTTTCTTT; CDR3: CASSVTGTNTEAFF
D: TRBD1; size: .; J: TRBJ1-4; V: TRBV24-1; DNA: TGTGCCACCAGCGGGACAGGGGTGGGAAAACTGTTTTTT; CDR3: CATSGTGVGKLFF
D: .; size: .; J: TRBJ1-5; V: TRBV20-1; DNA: TGCAGTGCTAGTACAGGGTCCGGGCAGCCCCAGCATTTT; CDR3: CSASTGSGQPQHF
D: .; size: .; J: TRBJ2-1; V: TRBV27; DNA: TGTGCCAGCCGCCGGGGTCGGACCAGCTCCTACAATGAGCAGTTCTTC; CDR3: CASRRGRTSSYNEQFF
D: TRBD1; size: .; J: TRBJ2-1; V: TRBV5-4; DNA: TGTGCCAGCAGCAAAGGACAGGATACCTACAATGAGCAGTTCTTC; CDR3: CASSKGQDTYNEQFF
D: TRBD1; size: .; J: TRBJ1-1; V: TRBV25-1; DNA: TGTGCCAGCAGAGAACAGGGGTTTGAAGCTTTCTTT; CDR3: CASREQGFEAFF
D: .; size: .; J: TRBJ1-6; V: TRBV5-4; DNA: TGTGCCAGCAGCTTGGAAGCCGGACAGCAATCACCCCTCCACTTT; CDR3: CASSLEAGQQSPLHF
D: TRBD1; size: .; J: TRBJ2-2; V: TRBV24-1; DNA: TGTGCCACCAGTGAAGTTGGGACAGGGGGCTCCGGGGAGCTGTTTTTT; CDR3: CATSEVGTGGSGELFF
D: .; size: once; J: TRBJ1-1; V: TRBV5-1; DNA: TGCGCCAGCAGCTTAAAATCCGCAGGCCCTAACACTGAAGCTTTCTTT; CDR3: CASSLKSAGPNTEAFF
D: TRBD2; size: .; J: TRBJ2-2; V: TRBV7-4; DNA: TGTGCCAGCAGCTCCATTAGCGGGAAAGATCTCGGGGAGCTGTTTTTT; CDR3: CASSSISGKDLGELFF
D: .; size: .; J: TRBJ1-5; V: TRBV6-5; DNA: TGTGCCAGCAGTTACTCATCAGGGTATCAGCCCCAGCATTTT; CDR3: CASSYSSGYQPQHF
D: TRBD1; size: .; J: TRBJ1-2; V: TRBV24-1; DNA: TGTGCCACCAGTGATGAAAGTGGGGGACAGATCTATGGCTACACCTTC; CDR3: CATSDESGGQIYGYTF
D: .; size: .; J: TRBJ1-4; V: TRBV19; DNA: TGTGCCAGTAGTTACAGACCAAATGAAAAACTGTTTTTT; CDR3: CASSYRPNEKLFF
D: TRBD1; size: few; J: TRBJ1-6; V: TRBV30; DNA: TGTGCCTGGAGTGTACCTTGGGACAGGGGTAATTCACCCCTCCACTTT; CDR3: CAWSVPWDRGNSPLHF
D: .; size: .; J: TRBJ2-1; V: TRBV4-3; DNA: TGCGCCAGCAGCGCCCGGTGGGGGGATCCGTCCTACAATGAGCAGTTCTTC; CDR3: CASSARWGDPSYNEQFF
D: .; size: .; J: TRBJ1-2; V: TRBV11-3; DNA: TGTGCCAGCAGCTCCCCAGTGGCAGAAAACTATGGCTACACCTTC; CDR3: CASSSPVAENYGYTF
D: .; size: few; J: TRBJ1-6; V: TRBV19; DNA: TGTGCCAGCCCTCTTAATTCACCCCTCCACTTT; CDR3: CASPLNSPLHF
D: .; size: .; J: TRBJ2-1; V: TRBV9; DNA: TGTGCCAGCAGCACCCGACAGGAAACCTACAATGAGCAGTTCTTC; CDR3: CASSTRQETYNEQFF
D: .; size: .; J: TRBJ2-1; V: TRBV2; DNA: TGTGCCAGCAGCGCGGAGGCGAGCTCCTACAATGAGCAGTTCTTC; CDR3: CASSAEASSYNEQFF
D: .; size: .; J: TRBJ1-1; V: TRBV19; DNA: TGTGCCAGTAGCCTTCAGGGTGCCACTGAAGCTTTCTTT; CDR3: CASSLQGATEAFF
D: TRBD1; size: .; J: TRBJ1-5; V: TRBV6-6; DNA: TGTGCCAGCAGGGACCAGGGACAGGGGGGTCAGCCCCAGCATTTT; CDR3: CASRDQGQGGQPQHF
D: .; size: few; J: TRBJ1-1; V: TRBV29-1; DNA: TGCAGCGTTGTCGAGGGAACCAACACTGAAGCTTTCTTT; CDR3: CSVVEGTNTEAFF
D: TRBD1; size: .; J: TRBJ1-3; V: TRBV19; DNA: TGTGCCAGTAGTCGAAAACAGGGGGCTGGAAACACCATATATTTT; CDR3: CASSRKQGAGNTIYF
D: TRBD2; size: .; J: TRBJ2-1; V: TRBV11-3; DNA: TGTGCCAGCAGCTTAGCCGGGAGGGCCCCGTTCTTC; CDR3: CASSLAGRAPFF
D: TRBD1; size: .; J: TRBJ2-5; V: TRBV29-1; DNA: TGCAGCTCCTACACCCCCGGACAGGGCCAAGAGACCCAGTACTTC; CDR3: CSSYTPGQGQETQYF
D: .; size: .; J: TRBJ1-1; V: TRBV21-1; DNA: TGTGCCAGCAGCGCTCGACAGGGGGCGGATACTGAAGCTTTCTTT; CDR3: CASSARQGADTEAFF
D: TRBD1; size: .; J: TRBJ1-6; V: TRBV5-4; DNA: TGTGCCAGCAGCTTGGCCGGGACAGGATATTCAGGGAATTCACCCCTCCACTTT; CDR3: CASSLAGTGYSGNSPLHF
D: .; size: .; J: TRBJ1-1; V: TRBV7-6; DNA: TGTGCCAGCAGCTTATCACAGGGTAAATTAACTGAAGCTTTCTTT; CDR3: CASSLSQGKLTEAFF
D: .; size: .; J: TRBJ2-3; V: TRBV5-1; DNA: TGCGCCAGCAGCTTGGGTTCGGGGTCGGGAGATACGCAGTATTTT; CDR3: CASSLGSGSGDTQYF
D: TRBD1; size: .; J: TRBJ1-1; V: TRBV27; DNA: TGTGCCAGCAGTTGGGACAGGGGCACTGAAGCTTTCTTT; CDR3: CASSWDRGTEAFF
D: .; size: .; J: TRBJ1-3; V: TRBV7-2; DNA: TGTGCCAGCAGCTTAGAGGGGGTCCTGACAAGTAACACCATATATTTT; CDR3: CASSLEGVLTSNTIYF
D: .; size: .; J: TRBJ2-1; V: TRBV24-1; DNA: TGTGCCACCAGTGATGGGAATAGCGTGGGCTCCTACAATGAGCAGTTCTTC; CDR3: CATSDGNSVGSYNEQFF
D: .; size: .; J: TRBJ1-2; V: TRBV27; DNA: TGTGCCAGCAGTGCCGTTCCGGGGTGGTATGGCTACACCTTC; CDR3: CASSAVPGWYGYTF
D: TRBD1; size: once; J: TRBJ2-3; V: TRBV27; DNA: TGTGCCAGCAGTCAATGGGACAGGGCGGCTAGCACAGATACGCAGTATTTT; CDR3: CASSQWDRAASTDTQYF
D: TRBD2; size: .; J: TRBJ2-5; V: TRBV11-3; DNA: TGTGCCAGCAGACCAACGGCTAGCGGGGAGACCCAGTACTTC; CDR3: CASRPTASGETQYF
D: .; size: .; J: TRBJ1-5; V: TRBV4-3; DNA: TGCGCCAGCAGCCAAGACAGGCATGGCAATCAGCCCCAGCATTTT; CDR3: CASSQDRHGNQPQHF
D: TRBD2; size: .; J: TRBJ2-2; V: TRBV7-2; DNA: TGTGCCAGCAGCCCAGGACTAGCGGAAAGCAACACCGGGGAGCTGTTTTTT; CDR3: CASSPGLAESNTGELFF
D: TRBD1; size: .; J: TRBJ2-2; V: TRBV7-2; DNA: TGTGCCAGCAGCTCGGGACAGGGGGTAACCGGGGAGCTGTTTTTT; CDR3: CASSSGQGVTGELFF
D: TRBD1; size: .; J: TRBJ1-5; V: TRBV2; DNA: TGTGCCAGCAGCTGGGACAGGGATGGGAATCAGCCCCAGCATTTT; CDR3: CASSWDRDGNQPQHF
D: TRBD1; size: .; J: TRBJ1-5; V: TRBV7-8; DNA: TGTGCCAGCAGCTCGGGACAGGGGCCGAGCCAGCCCCAGCATTTT; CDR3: CASSSGQGPSQPQHF
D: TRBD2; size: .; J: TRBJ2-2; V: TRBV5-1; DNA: TGCGCCAGCAGCCCGGGAGGGAACACCGGGGAGCTGTTTTTT; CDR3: CASSPGGNTGELFF
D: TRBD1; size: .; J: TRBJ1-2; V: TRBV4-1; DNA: TGCGCCAGCAGCCAAGTTCCCTGGACAGGGGGTTTGGTCTATGGCTACACCTTC; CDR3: CASSQVPWTGGLVYGYTF
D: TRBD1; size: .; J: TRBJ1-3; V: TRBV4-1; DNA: TGCGCCAGCAAGGGACAGGGTGTCAACACCATATATTTT; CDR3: CASKGQGVNTIYF